Below are 11 T cell receptor beta chains sequenced from a single sample in a study of blood T cell repertoires in COVID-19 (dated by TCRdb to the early 2020s). Libraries came from the immunoSEQ multiplex PCR assay. TCRdb obtained this table from immuneACCESS and retained in-frame rearrangements with V and J assigned. These tables miss some clones; where compared with another copy, unresolved V genes account for less than half of the shortfall, and the remainder is unexplained. Across this sample there are more than 300,000 clones, with 90% seen only once. The ten largest clones take up roughly 1% of the sample. The sample was peripheral blood. The receptor source for this set is a woman in her thirties or forties with COVID-19, enrolled during active disease.

Regarding this clone: Different DNA sequences within this sample yield the same CDR3. The V gene is TRBV5-4, the J gene TRBJ1-2, with D perhaps TRBD1 (6 bases). The CDR3 contains 13 residues. Germline V gives CDR1 SGHNT, CDR2 YYREEE (reference sequence). V was trimmed by 4 bases and J by 2 bases, leaving 9 bases between them. CDR3 sequence (DNA): TGTGCCAGCAGCCCGGACAGAAACTATGGCTACACCTTC. Its translation: CASSPDRNYGYTF.

A note on this clone: No DNA is shown, since the ends of the CDR3 on it are uncertain; the CDR3 is the one TCRdb lists. The V gene is TRBV19, the J gene TRBJ2-1; the listed D gene, TRBD1, was not tested against the DNA. Both ends counted, the CDR3 spans 13 residues. Germline CDR1 is LNHDA and CDR2 is SQIVND (reference sequence). CDR3 sequence: CASSILARDEQFF.

The chain combines TRBV19 with TRBJ2-7, with 8 bases identical to TRBD1. J was trimmed by 1 base and V by 4 bases; bases with no gene match: 12. The CDR3 runs to 17 residues. Germline V gene sequence: CDR1 LNHDA, CDR2 SQIVND (reference sequence). For the CDR3, the DNA is TGTGCCAGTAGTACAGTCCCCGACAGGGGAGAGTCCTACGAGCAGTACTTC. It codes for CASSTVPDRGESYEQYF.

V and J are TRBV5-1 and TRBJ1-1; 8 bases agree with TRBD1. After removal of 2 bases from V and 7 bases from J, the junction contained 7 bases not matched to a gene. Germline assignment: CDR1 SGHRS and CDR2 YFSETQ. This CDR3 has 14 amino acids. CDR3 residues: CASSFRTGMGEAFF. As DNA, the CDR3 is TGCGCCAGCAGCTTTCGGACAGGGATGGGTGAAGCTTTCTTT.

This chain uses TRBV7-2 with TRBJ2-2; the match to TRBD2 covers 10 bases. CDR3 length equals 16 residues. After removal of 8 bases from V and 4 bases from J, the junction contained 10 bases not matched to a gene. Germline loops: CDR1 SGHTA, CDR2 FQGNSA. CDR3 bases: TGTGCCAGCGCCCAGAACGGACTAGCGGCCACCGGGGAGCTGTTTTTT. Translation gives CASAQNGLAATGELFF.

This clone has only one observation. V is TRBV19 and J is TRBJ2-7; 7 bases map to TRBD2. CDR1 and CDR2 (germline): LNHDA, SQIVND (reference sequence). Losses at the gene ends were 3 bases for V and 5 bases for J; bases not matched to a gene: 10. This CDR3 is 15 amino acids long. CDR3: CASSITGLAANEQYF. The CDR3 DNA reads TGTGCCAGTAGTATCACGGGGCTAGCGGCAAACGAGCAGTACTTC.

CDR3 nucleotides: TGTGCCAGCAGCTACCGGGACAGATACACTGAAGCTTTCTTT. It yields the protein CASSYRDRYTEAFF. This sequence joins TRBV3-1 (or the pseudogene TRBV3-2) and TRBJ1-1, with TRBD1 matching 7 bases. In germline, CDR1 is LGHDT, CDR2 YNNKEL (reference sequence). This CDR3 comprises 14 residues. V lost 5 bases and J lost 3; bases outside the gene matches: 6.

The genes are TRBV28 and TRBJ2-6, with D uncertain. The CDR3 spans 15 residues. V lost 7 bases, J lost 1 base, and 11 bases lay in between. From germline, CDR1 is MDHEN and CDR2 SYDVKM. The CDR3 protein is CASTSPGSGANVLTF. CDR3 DNA sequence: TGTGCCAGCACGAGTCCCGGGTCTGGGGCCAACGTCCTGACTTTC.

The V call is TRBV7-2, the J call TRBJ1-2; D gene unclear. The ends were cut back, 0 bases at V and 4 bases at J, with 9 bases in the middle. Germline values: CDR1 SGHTA, CDR2 FQGNSA. The CDR3 spans 14 residues. This CDR3 is CASSLAAEAYGYTF. In DNA form, the CDR3 reads TGTGCCAGCAGCTTAGCGGCGGAGGCCTATGGCTACACCTTC.

The CDR3 DNA is TGTGCCAGCAGCCGGGACAGGGAGTTCACAGATACGCAGTATTTT. Its protein product is CASSRDREFTDTQYF. J is TRBJ2-3 and V is TRBV7-3; 9 bases match TRBD1. Trimming took 5 bases from V and 2 from J; bases not matched to a gene: 5. The CDR3 length is 15 residues. Germline V CDR1 and CDR2: SGHTA, FQGTGA.

The V and J genes are TRBV30 and TRBJ1-6, with 7 positions matching TRBD1. Germline V gives CDR1 GTSNPN, CDR2 SVGIG (reference sequence). After removal of 2 bases from V and 6 bases from J, the junction contained 4 bases not matched to a gene. The length of the CDR3 is 14 residues. CDR3 in DNA: TGTGCCTGGAGTAGGGGACAGCCTAATTCACCCCTCCACTTT. Amino acids: CAWSRGQPNSPLHF.